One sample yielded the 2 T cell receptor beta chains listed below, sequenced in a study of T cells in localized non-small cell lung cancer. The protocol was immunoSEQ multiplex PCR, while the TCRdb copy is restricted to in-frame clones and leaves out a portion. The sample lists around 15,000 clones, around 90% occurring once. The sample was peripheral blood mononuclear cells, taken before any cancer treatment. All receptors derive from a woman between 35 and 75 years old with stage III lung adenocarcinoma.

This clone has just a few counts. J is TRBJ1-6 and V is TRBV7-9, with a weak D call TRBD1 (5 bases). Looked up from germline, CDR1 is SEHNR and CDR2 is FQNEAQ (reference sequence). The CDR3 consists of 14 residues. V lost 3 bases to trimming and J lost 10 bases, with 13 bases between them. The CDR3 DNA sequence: TGTGCCAGCAGCTTCAATCTGGGGCCGTCACCCCTCCACTTT. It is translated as CASSFNLGPSPLHF.

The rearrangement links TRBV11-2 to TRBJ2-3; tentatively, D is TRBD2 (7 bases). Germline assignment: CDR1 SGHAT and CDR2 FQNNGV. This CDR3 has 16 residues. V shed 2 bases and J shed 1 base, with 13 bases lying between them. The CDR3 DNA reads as TGTGCCAGCAGCTTATTGGGGGGGCATGGCACAGATACGCAGTATTTT. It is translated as CASSLLGGHGTDTQYF.